Reported below is one T cell receptor beta chain. Many counts were recorded for this clonotype. The antigen this receptor binds is unknown. No clone much larger than this one lies a single base away; base qualities are absent. Amplification of TCR beta CDR3 regions was carried out from RNA transcripts. The first round of RT-PCR for the TCR CDR3 was performed with the HTBI primer set and the Qiagen OneStep RT-PCR kit. Libraries were constructed in a second round of multiplex PCR, after which size selection and purification were performed. Sequencing of the libraries was done on an Illumina HiSeq2000 using paired-end 100 bp reads. In the original analysis: SOAPnuke was used to process the raw data, throwing out any read that contained adapters or uncalled bases, had a mean Phred below 15, or lacked an exact constant-primer or identifier match. High-quality paired reads were merged using COPE v1.2.5, and each unique nucleotide sequence was defined as a clonotype. MiTCR v1.1 was used to align clonotypes to the IMGT TRBV, TRBD and TRBJ reference segments. The analysis was restricted to V-J combinations with a frequency above 0.0001, which together covered about 99% of the repertoires. A TCS score was defined as the ratio of F50 (clonal expansion) to E x V (chaos), with BLOSUM62-based TCRdist applied between CDR3 peptides within each V-J. Welch's t-statistics and random forest reduced 514 V-J features to around 14, which were used in a naive Bayes classifier (R e1071). TCRdb's own reprocessing of the public reads used fastp at Q25 and MiXCR and kept productive beta chains. Each entry merges the rows of one CDR3 protein and shows their most common DNA and genes. TCRdb, rather than the study authors, made the V and J calls. The sample contains around 600,000 distinct CDR3 sequences, 15% to 19% of them found a single time. The top ten clonotypes cover approximately 7% of the sample.

Stable Graves' hyperthyroidism was defined as the absence of progression to ophthalmopathy over 18 months of follow-up. Hyperthyroidism patients were newly diagnosed, had a disease duration of under 2 months, and were aged 18 to 65 years. Exclusion was applied to patients with uncontrolled infections, other autoimmune diseases, pregnancy or lactation. Diagnoses were based on clinical symptoms, serum thyroxine and TRAb, thyroid ultrasound and orbital computed tomography. PBMCs were isolated from 7.5 to 10 ml of fresh peripheral blood by Ficoll-Paque density gradient centrifugation. Trizol reagent was used to extract total RNA, and RNA quality was then checked on an Agilent 2100 Bioanalyzer. This record comes from a study of T cells in Graves' hyperthyroidism and ophthalmopathy (dated by TCRdb to 2018 to 2020). Study-wide context: Peripheral blood samples were taken at the time of initial diagnosis, prior to any treatment. To identify distinguishing TCR V-J signatures, a discovery cohort of about a hundred patients was used, comprising under 45 with Graves' ophthalmopathy and 57 with stable Graves' hyperthyroidism. Prospective prediction of ophthalmopathy was tested in an independent validation cohort consisting of 18 to 20 hyperthyroidism patients and over 15 patients who later progressed to ophthalmopathy. The 100 discovery patients were divided at random into training and test sets in a 7:3 ratio. In about six Graves' hyperthyroidism patients, the study also compared T-cell repertoires from thyroid tissue with T-cell repertoires from blood. After sampling, hyperthyroidism patients received methimazole starting at 30 mg daily, and ophthalmopathy patients received high-dose intravenous methylprednisolone. According to the paper, TCR Vbeta CDR3 sequencing was carried out on approximately 140 peripheral blood samples, which came from under 50 ophthalmopathy, approximately 72 hyperthyroidism and some 17 progressor patients.

The cysteine opens and the phenylalanine closes a CDR3 of 14 amino acids. CDR3 DNA only is kept here, 42 bases in frame from base 1. V sheds 8 bases and J sheds 4 bases, leaving 14 bases between their ends. The CDR1 and CDR2 encoded by the germline V gene are SNHLY and FYNNEI. Beyond this particular receptor, the publication reports: In validation, the model predicted progression to ophthalmopathy a median of about 6.5 months before onset, with over 60% sensitivity and more than 72% specificity. No statistical method was used to set the sample size in advance, and investigators knew the group allocation. Ophthalmopathy was separated from stable hyperthyroidism by a 13 V-J signature model, with 85% to 90% sensitivity and about 81% specificity obtained in cross-validation and 80%/75% obtained in testing. Most expanded thyroid clonotypes (frequency above 0.001) were also detected in blood, suggesting blood repertoires may reflect thyroid immune responses.

The sequencing input was blood. The chain joins TRBV2 to TRBJ2-2, with a weak D call of TRBD2 (7 bases match). This TCR came from a woman in her twenties or thirties with Graves' hyperthyroidism. The encoded CDR3 is CASRGATGTGELFF. The DNA sequence is TGTGCCAGCCGGGGGGCGACGGGCACCGGGGAGCTGTTTTTT.